This T cell receptor beta chain was profiled in a study of T cell responses to AZD1222 COVID-19 vaccine (dated by TCRdb to the early 2020s). Concerning the study at large: A total of 233 trial participants underwent TCR sequencing, of whom 200 to 220 had received two doses of AZD1222 and about 26 had received two doses of the MenACWY control vaccine. Trial participants were enrolled into age subgroups of 18-55, 56-69 and 70-plus years, which contained around 140, 26 and 57 TCR-sequenced participants, respectively. Broader findings and caveats from the paper: Because no day 14 peak-response samples were available, the repertoires could be characterized only after the peak T cell response. After two AZD1222 doses, spike-specific TCR breadth and depth were significantly higher than at day 0 and than in MenACWY recipients. Conclusions about previously exposed vaccinees are limited, since just a handful of AZD1222 recipients were seropositive for SARS-CoV-2 at baseline. The vaccine-associated CD4 TCRs covered the entire spike protein, and the dominant responses fell in regions 160-218 and 743-854. In the small 56-69-year group, the increase in depth fell short of significance, most likely because of low power. Reportedly, close to half of the unique spike-specific TCRs recognized epitopes lying outside the regions that are mutated in the B.1.351 and B.1.1.7 variants. Participants were mostly white British, with more females than males. The authors suggested clonal diversity may have been underestimated.

V is reduced by 0 bases and J by 2 bases, leaving a spacing of 15 bases between them. From its cysteine to its phenylalanine, the CDR3 spans 17 amino acids. Left in the record is the CDR3 DNA by itself, 51 bases read in frame from the first base. CDR1 LGHDT and CDR2 YNNKEL are derived from the germline V gene (reference sequence). Worth noting for this clone: Its antigen remains unidentified. There are no base qualities to consult, and no much larger clone falls within one base.

The time point label corresponds to: about 28 days (+/-7) after the second vaccine dose. AZD1222 recipients whose second dose came at about 4 weeks and those whose second dose came at about 12 weeks were combined into one group, since spike-specific TCR depth and breadth did not differ between the two schedules. Vaccinee samples were obtained from the UK trials COV001 and COV002, which included a single-blind randomized controlled phase 2/3 trial of AZD1222 (ChAdOx1 nCoV-19) in healthy adults. For TCRbeta chain sequencing, PBMC samples from trial participants were taken at day 0 and at day 28 after the second dose. The CDR3 regions of human TCRbeta chains were subjected to immunosequencing. As for the original processing: TCRs in the repertoires were matched against a reference library of SARS-CoV-2-specific TCRs that had been generated with the MIRA antigen-specificity platform. Breadth was defined as the fraction of unique TCRs that were SARS-CoV-2-associated. Depth was defined as the fraction of total T cells that were SARS-CoV-2-associated. Using the MIRA data, each spike-specific TCR was mapped to the spike region that the TCR reacts to and placed in a CD4 or CD8 class. Log10-transformed breadth and depth values were compared by one-way ANOVA with Sidak's multiple comparisons tests. As stored in TCRdb, this immuneACCESS dataset retains in-frame rearrangements with V and J assigned. A fraction of the clones does not appear; measured against another copy, unresolved V genes explain less than half of the discrepancy, and the remainder lacks a known reason. V, J and clone size reflect that table, while D and trimming were determined from the DNA. This sample lists about 94,000 clones; around 87% were detected once. About 12% of the sample is taken by the ten largest.

Sequenced material: peripheral blood, taken 28 days after the second AZD1222 dose. The sequence derives from an adult who received the AZD1222 COVID-19 vaccine. The chain couples TRBV3-1 (or the pseudogene TRBV3-2) to TRBJ2-3; the D gene is unclear. The CDR3 amino acid sequence is: CASSQDSVWGATDTQYF. The DNA reads TGTGCCAGCAGCCAAGATTCCGTTTGGGGTGCCACAGATACGCAGTATTTT.